This T cell receptor beta chain was sequenced for a study of CD8+ T cells in alopecia areata. General study points: Lesional scalp, notably in alopecia totalis/universalis, had clonality above that of normal scalp.

Following extraction, RNA underwent reverse transcription to cDNA, which served as the sequencing template. TCRdb's table, derived via immunoSEQ multiplex PCR, lists solely in-frame clones and lacks some. Altogether around 190,000 clones are present, 56% being singletons, with the ten largest covering roughly 5.3%. Trimming removed 8 bases from V and 8 bases from J, with 16 bases in between. The CDR3 is 13 residues long. Only a few counts were recorded for this clone. Its antigen is currently unknown. The J gene is TRBJ2-1, the V gene TRBV23-1; D gene uncertain. TRBV23-1 is sorted into the ORF group, with uncertain function. Sequenced sample: CD8+ T cells sorted from blood. This clonotype was sampled from a human donor in good health. The DNA of the CDR3 is TGCGCCAGCGACCCCTTACCAGTAGATGAGCAGTTCTTC. Residues: CASDPLPVDEQFF.